These 15 T cell receptor beta chains were all obtained from the same sample, sequenced in a study of T cells in Graves' hyperthyroidism and ophthalmopathy. Authors of the study amplified TCR beta CDR3 regions from RNA transcripts. A set of HTBI primers served as the primers for a first-round RT-PCR of the TCR CDR3. Via MiXCR, TCRdb re-called the multiplex PCR reads, giving one row per CDR3 protein. The repertoire holds 690,000 or so distinct CDR3 sequences, approximately 18% seen once, with about a sixth in the top ten. Material for sequencing was blood. The source of these receptors is a woman between 45 and 60 years old with Graves' hyperthyroidism that later progressed to Graves' ophthalmopathy.

The chain recombines TRBV20-1 with TRBJ1-5, with 9 positions matching TRBD1. With V trimmed by 2 bases and J by 4 bases, 6 bases remained unmatched. Germline V gives CDR1 DFQATT, CDR2 SNEGSKA (reference sequence). There are 15 residues in the CDR3. The CDR3 loop reads CSARKGGQGNQPQHF. The DNA for the CDR3 is TGCAGTGCTAGAAAAGGGGGACAGGGAAATCAGCCCCAGCATTTT.

The chain recombines TRBV28 with TRBJ2-7; TRBD1 agrees at 9 bases. The CDR3 loop spans 14 amino acids. Germline CDR1 reads MDHEN; CDR2 reads SYDVKM. Losses at the gene ends were 10 bases for V and 1 base for J; bases not matched to a gene: 8. The CDR3 protein is CATRTDRGSYEQYF. The CDR3 coding sequence is TGTGCCACCCGGACGGACAGGGGATCCTACGAGCAGTACTTC.

This sequence joins TRBV5-8 and TRBJ2-2; 10 bases map to TRBD1. The CDR3 covers 15 residues. Germline values: CDR1 SGHTS, CDR2 YDEGEE. Unmatched junction bases numbered 2, after V lost 3 bases and J lost 3 bases. As DNA, the CDR3 is TGTGCCAGCAGCTCCGGACAGGGGGACACCGGGGAGCTGTTTTTT. Translation gives CASSSGQGDTGELFF.

In this sample, this clonotype turned up a few times. This rearrangement joins TRBV12-3 or TRBV12-4 to TRBJ1-2; D uncertain. The ends were cut back, 5 bases at V and 4 bases at J, with 14 bases in the middle. This CDR3 is built from 14 residues. CDR3 nucleotide sequence: TGTGCCAGCAGTCCCCTGGGCCGGGGCTATGGCTACACCTTC. This encodes CASSPLGRGYGYTF.

This clonotype has just a few counts. CDR3 amino acids: CASSPQHSGNTIYF. CDR3 nucleotide sequence: TGTGCCAGCAGCCCACAGCACTCTGGAAACACCATATATTTT. The rearrangement joins TRBV5-8 to TRBJ1-3, with D uncertain. The V gene lost 4 bases and the J gene lost 0 bases, with 8 bases spanning the gap. Germline values: CDR1 SGHTS, CDR2 YDEGEE. CDR3 length: 14 residues.

This clonotype was detected ten times or more. This rearrangement joins TRBV7-6 to TRBJ2-7, with TRBD1 as a possible D gene (6 bases). The CDR3 totals 14 residues. Per the germline V gene, CDR1 is SGHVS and CDR2 is FNYEAQ. Trimming took 8 bases from V and 1 from J, leaving 15 bases between them. CDR3 bases: TGTGCCAGCCGTTTGGGTCAGGGGTCCTACGAGCAGTACTTC. It translates to CASRLGQGSYEQYF.

In its sample, this clonotype was seen many times. The chain links TRBV29-1 to TRBJ2-7; 10 bases line up with TRBD2. The CDR3 covers 16 residues. With V trimmed by 4 bases and J by 0 bases, 9 bases remained unmatched. Per the germline V gene, CDR1 is SQVTM and CDR2 is ANQGSEA. CDR3 sequence (DNA): TGCAGCGTTGTCAGAGGACTAGCGGCCTCCTCCTACGAGCAGTACTTC. This sequence encodes CSVVRGLAASSYEQYF.

The chain is built from TRBV6-1 and TRBJ2-1, with a weak D call TRBD2 (6 bases). V lost 6 bases and J 0 bases, leaving 9 bases between the germline ends. Germline assignment: CDR1 MNHNS and CDR2 SASEGT. The CDR3 is 14 amino acids. CDR3 nucleotide sequence: TGTGCCAGCAGCGCGGGGTTCTCCTACAATGAGCAGTTCTTC. This sequence encodes CASSAGFSYNEQFF.

The chain combines TRBV2 with TRBJ2-2; TRBD1 matches 8 bases. V lost 2 bases, J lost 5 bases, and 7 bases stayed unmatched. CDR3 length: 16 amino acids. Per the germline V gene, CDR1 is SNHLY and CDR2 is FYNNEI. CDR3 bases: TGTGCCAGCAGTGAATCGATTTGGACAGGGACCGGGGAGCTGTTTTTT. Translation gives CASSESIWTGTGELFF.

In this sample, this clonotype turned up many times. This sequence joins TRBV9 and TRBJ1-2, with 12 bases lining up with TRBD1. This CDR3 is built from 16 residues. Germline V gene lookup returns CDR1 SGDLS and CDR2 YYNGEE. V lost 3 bases and J lost 5; bases outside the gene matches: 8. The CDR3 DNA sequence: TGTGCCAGCAGCGCCGGGACAGGGGGCCCGGAGTATGGCTACACCTTC. This encodes CASSAGTGGPEYGYTF.

This clonotype was detected ten times or more. The J gene is TRBJ1-2, the V gene TRBV9; possible D gene TRBD1, 5 bases. This CDR3 comprises 14 residues. Trimming left V 0 bases short and J 5 bases short, with 11 bases between. Germline V gene sequence: CDR1 SGDLS, CDR2 YYNGEE. The CDR3 coding sequence is TGTGCCAGCAGCGTAGGTCGGGACGGGTATGGCTACACCTTC. This gives the protein CASSVGRDGYGYTF.

The rearrangement links TRBV19 to TRBJ2-2, with D hard to call. V dropped 3 bases and J dropped 6 bases, with 14 bases sitting between them. This CDR3 has 15 residues. Germline CDR1 LNHDA, CDR2 SQIVND (reference sequence). The CDR3 coding sequence is TGTGCCAGTAGTATGGTATCCCAATTCGCCGGGGAGCTGTTTTTT. Amino acids: CASSMVSQFAGELFF. The variable domain in full, completed from reference TRBV19 and TRBJ2-2, reads DGGITQSPKYLFRKEGQNVTLSCEQNLNHDAMYWYRQDPGQGLRLIYYSQIVNDFQKGDIAEGYSVSREKKESFPLTVTSAQKNPTAFYLCASSMVSQFAGELFFGEGSRLTVL.

As concerns this clonotype: Since a much larger clone is just one base distant, this may be a read error. DNA for the CDR3: TGCAGTGCTAAAGATGATGTAGACACCACTGAAGCTTTCTTT. This gives the protein CSAKDDVDTTEAFF. The chain uses TRBV20-1 and TRBJ1-1; the D is unclear. This CDR3 is built from 14 residues. Deletions cut 4 bases from V and 4 bases from J, with 16 bases between. CDR1 and CDR2 (germline): DFQATT, SNEGSKA (reference sequence).

This clonotype was detected a few times. The chain couples TRBV19 to TRBJ1-1; D is perhaps TRBD1 (5 bases). This CDR3 is built from 12 residues. The germline V gene encodes CDR1 LNHDA and CDR2 SQIVND (reference sequence). V lost 7 bases to trimming and J lost 8 bases, with 14 bases between them. This CDR3 is CASKRGYAEAFF. In nucleotides, the CDR3 is TGTGCCAGTAAGAGGGGATACGCAGAAGCTTTCTTT. Supplemented by reference TRBV19 and TRBJ1-1, the full variable domain reads DGGITQSPKYLFRKEGQNVTLSCEQNLNHDAMYWYRQDPGQGLRLIYYSQIVNDFQKGDIAEGYSVSREKKESFPLTVTSAQKNPTAFYLCASKRGYAEAFFGQGTRLTVV.

This clonotype has more than one count but fewer than ten. The chain links TRBV7-6 to TRBJ1-1; a weak D match, TRBD1 (5 bases). The CDR3 extends over 12 amino acids. Between the trimmed V and J ends, which lost 5 bases and 5 bases, there was a span of 9 bases. The V gene's germline CDR1 is SGHVS and CDR2 FNYEAQ. The CDR3 loop is CASSAGTTEAFF. The CDR3 nucleotides are TGTGCCAGCAGCGCAGGGACGACTGAAGCTTTCTTT.